This TCR beta chain came from a study of shared clonotypes between healthy human individuals. The CDR3 has 14 residues. V was shortened by 0 bases and J by 1 base, with 7 bases between the two germline ends. Germline lookup yields CDR1 SGHRS and CDR2 YFSETQ. Libraries were prepared by immunoSEQ multiplex PCR; TCRdb keeps only in-frame clonotypes and omits some of them. The data contain 600,000 or so clones, roughly 98% of them singletons. Study-wide results and caveats: Naive subsets tended to show greater estimated richness than memory subsets.

A word on this clone: Its antigen is as yet unknown.

Naive CD8 cells, CD45RO-negative and positively selected for CCR7, excluded terminally differentiated effector memory CD45RA+ cells. This clonotype was obtained from a man aged 25 to 40 in good health. The chain employs TRBV5-1 and TRBJ1-2; D is perhaps TRBD1 (5 bases). Sequenced input: naive CD8+ T cells sorted from blood. CDR3 sequence reads: CASSLGQRNYGYTF. DNA of the CDR3: TGCGCCAGCAGCTTGGGACAGCGTAACTATGGCTACACCTTC.